This entry describes one TCR beta chain. The data are from a study of blood T cell repertoires in COVID-19. Study in general: Both acute and convalescent COVID-19 samples were obtained from the United States, Italy and Spain. T cells, B-cell-depleted T cells, or PBMCs supplied cDNA or gDNA.

J lost 6 bases, V lost 3 bases, and 4 bases had no gene match. The germline gives CDR1 SGDLS, CDR2 YYNGEE. The CDR3 consists of 14 residues. As originally analysed: Researchers report that nucleated cell counts were estimated from reference gene primer amplification. TCRdb's table, derived via immunoSEQ multiplex PCR, lists solely in-frame clones and lacks some. V, J and clone size were drawn from that table, and D and trimming were deduced from the DNA. Altogether 200,000 to 300,000 clones are present, around 86% being singletons, with the ten largest covering about 3%. V usage is TRBV9 and J usage is TRBJ2-3; 10 positions match TRBD1. The TCR sequence derives from a woman in her 30s who had recovered from COVID-19. Sample: peripheral blood. CDR3 in amino acids: CASSEGQGLDTQYF. CDR3 in DNA: TGTGCCAGCAGCGAGGGACAGGGGTTGGATACGCAGTATTTT.